Below, 5 T cell receptor beta chains from the same sample are listed, as sequenced in a study of metastatic and nonmetastatic thyroid tumors (dated by TCRdb to about 2020). Before undergoing thyroid surgery, none of the patients had been given any kind of treatment. Receptor amplification or capture employed PCR. The instrument was an Illumina HiSeq 4000. In TCRdb, the public reads were trimmed at Q25 with fastp and aligned with MiXCR, with productive beta chains retained. The sample has some 34,000 clones on record, 15% to 20% of them singletons. The ten largest clones add up to more than 4.5% of the sample. Material: blood. Source of these receptors: a female donor with papillary thyroid cancer or a benign thyroid nodule (not recorded which). Some clones in this sample may be carry-over from other donors' samples.

This clone was counted ten times or more. The chain recombines TRBV19 with TRBJ2-1; no reliable D call. CDR1 and CDR2 (germline): LNHDA, SQIVND (reference sequence). The CDR3 is made up of 13 amino acids. Trimming removed 0 bases at V and 9 bases at J, with 9 bases between. In nucleotides, the CDR3 is TGTGCCAGTAGTATAGATCTGTGGGGTGAGCAGTTCTTC. Its protein is CASSIDLWGEQFF. Filled out from reference TRBV19 and TRBJ2-1, the complete variable domain reads DGGITQSPKYLFRKEGQNVTLSCEQNLNHDAMYWYRQDPGQGLRLIYYSQIVNDFQKGDIAEGYSVSREKKESFPLTVTSAQKNPTAFYLCASSIDLWGEQFFGPGTRLTVL.

A few counts support this clone. The chain uses TRBV12-3 or TRBV12-4 and TRBJ1-1; TRBD1 aligns across 8 bases. This CDR3 contains 15 residues. The junction had 11 bases not matched to a gene; V was cut back by 7 bases and J by 4 bases. The CDR3 loop is CASTLDRVPGTEAFF. CDR3 in DNA: TGTGCCAGCACCTTGGACAGGGTACCCGGCACTGAAGCTTTCTTT.

The rearrangement uses TRBV6-2 or TRBV6-3 and TRBJ2-6; 8 bases are shared with TRBD2. The CDR3 extends over 16 amino acids. Looked up from germline, CDR1 is MNHEY and CDR2 is SVGEGT. The V segment lost 2 bases and the J segment 2 bases; nucleotides outside the gene matches: 2. This CDR3 reads CASSYREGPGANVLTF. DNA for the CDR3: TGTGCCAGCAGTTACCGGGAGGGGCCTGGGGCCAACGTCCTGACTTTC.

This clone has ten or more counts. The rearrangement links TRBV5-6 to TRBJ1-1; D is uncertain. This CDR3 contains 13 residues. The germline gives CDR1 SGHDT, CDR2 YYEEEE. V was trimmed by 0 bases and J by 2 bases, leaving 5 bases between them. The CDR3 spells CASSLGRNTEAFF. The CDR3 coding sequence is TGTGCCAGCAGCTTGGGCAGAAACACTGAAGCTTTCTTT.

This clone was observed a few times. A single base separates this from a much larger clone, so it may be a read error. V and J are TRBV12-3 or TRBV12-4 and TRBJ1-4; D is possibly TRBD1 (5 bases). The CDR3 is 13 residues long. V lost 4 bases to trimming and J lost 8 bases, with 11 bases between them. CDR3 nucleotide sequence: TGTGCCAGCAGTTCTGGCCAGGGCGAAAAACTGTTTTTT. Amino acid sequence: CASSSGQGEKLFF.